Following are 27 T cell receptor beta chains from one sample sequenced in a study of blood T cells in healthy people across ages. Sample-barcoded 5' priming and a J-beta primer mix drove a second PCR of roughly 7 to 11 cycles. Each CDR3 protein is one row after TCRdb ran MiXCR on the 5' RACE reads. Found here are about 640,000 distinct CDR3 sequences, 25% to 30% of them singletons; the top ten hold approximately 14%. Source material: blood. The receptor set was obtained from a woman of 80 years or more in good health.

There are many counts of this clonotype. The rearrangement links TRBV18 to TRBJ2-3; D possibly corresponds to TRBD1 (5 bases). Germline assignment: CDR1 KGHSH and CDR2 LQKENI. V was cut by 3 bases and J by 4 bases, with 11 bases left in between. The CDR3 is made up of 14 amino acids. The CDR3 is CASSPLDISDTQYF. CDR3 nucleotides: TGTGCCAGCTCACCTCTGGACATCTCAGATACGCAGTATTTT.

The chain combines TRBV20-1 with TRBJ2-4, with D possibly TRBD2 on 6 matching bases. The DNA matches TRBJ2-7 better at its end, which makes the J call doubtful. Looked up from germline, CDR1 is DFQATT and CDR2 is SNEGSKA (reference sequence). The CDR3 runs 16 residues. The DNA of the CDR3 is TGCAGTGCTAGCCAGCGAGGCGGGGCGTTGTTATACGAGCAGTACTTC. Translated: CSASQRGGALLYEQYF.

The J gene is TRBJ1-5, the V gene TRBV12-3 or TRBV12-4, with D hard to call. V lost 7 bases and J lost 2, with 12 bases in between. The CDR3 has 14 residues. The CDR3 DNA is TGTGCCAGCAAACTCTTCGGGGGCAATCAGCCCCAGCATTTT. It yields the protein CASKLFGGNQPQHF.

This clonotype has ten or more counts. The V and J genes are TRBV7-2 and TRBJ2-6; D gene ambiguous. This CDR3 region has 15 residues. Germline CDR1 SGHTA, CDR2 FQGNSA. V dropped 5 bases and J dropped 0 bases, with 8 bases sitting between them. CDR3 residues: CASSQWDSGANVLTF. The CDR3 DNA sequence: TGTGCCAGCAGCCAATGGGACTCTGGGGCCAACGTCCTGACTTTC.

Ten or more counts support this clonotype. Here the CDR3 reads CASSLGGAEETQYF. CDR3 DNA: TGTGCCAGCAGCTTAGGGGGGGCAGAGGAGACCCAGTACTTC. The V gene is TRBV7-9, the J gene TRBJ2-5, with D perhaps given as TRBD1 or TRBD2 (6 bases each). CDR1 is SEHNR and CDR2 is FQNEAQ in the germline V gene (reference sequence). The CDR3 has 14 amino acids. The V end lost 1 base, the J end lost 5 bases, and 11 bases lay between the germline ends.

In its sample, this clonotype was seen a few times. The gene calls are TRBV27 and TRBJ1-2; D unclear. V dropped 5 bases and J dropped 5 bases, with 15 bases sitting between them. Per the germline V gene, CDR1 is MNHEY and CDR2 is SMNVEV (reference sequence). This CDR3 spans 14 amino acids. CDR3 DNA sequence: TGTGCCAGCAGTACCCGGAGCCAGATTTATGGCTACACCTTC. Translation gives CASSTRSQIYGYTF.

Notes on this clonotype: This may be a read error, as it is one base from a much larger clone. The chain carries TRBV2 and TRBJ2-1; D is possibly TRBD1 (6 bases). V was cut by 6 bases and J by 12 bases, with 15 bases left in between. The germline gives CDR1 SNHLY, CDR2 FYNNEI. The CDR3 consists of 12 residues. The CDR3 loop is CASRGARARQFF. As DNA, the CDR3 is TGTGCCAGCAGGGGGGCCCGGGCTCGGCAGTTCTTC.

This clonotype was seen many times. The chain combines TRBV20-1 with TRBJ2-5, with 10 bases aligning to TRBD1. Per germline, CDR1 DFQATT and CDR2 SNEGSKA (reference sequence). The V gene end was trimmed by 0 bases and the J gene end by 0 bases; junction bases not matched to a gene: 16. The CDR3 is made up of 20 amino acids. CDR3: CSAREGGRQGARWDQETQYF. The CDR3 coding sequence is TGCAGTGCTAGAGAGGGGGGGCGACAGGGGGCCCGGTGGGACCAAGAGACCCAGTACTTC.

The sample holds many counts of this clonotype. A much larger clone is a single base away; this may be a read error. The rearrangement links TRBV7-2 to TRBJ2-5; 7 nucleotides align to TRBD1. The length of the CDR3 is 14 residues. The V gene's germline CDR1 is SGHTA and CDR2 FQGNSA. The ends lost 5 bases at V and 6 bases at J; junction bases unmatched: 9. The CDR3 sequence: CASSPQGIWQTQYF. CDR3 nucleotides: TGTGCCAGCAGCCCACAGGGGATTTGGCAGACCCAGTACTTC.

This clonotype was observed a handful of times. A much larger clone lies a single base off, so this may be a read error. V and J are TRBV5-1 and TRBJ2-7; TRBD2 agrees at 10 bases. Germline assignment: CDR1 SGHRS and CDR2 YFSETQ. CDR3 length equals 17 residues. V shed 1 base, J shed 7 bases, and the junction held 14 bases outside the gene matches. The CDR3 spells CASSLQRGGSSYNEQYF. DNA for the CDR3: TGCGCCAGCAGCTTGCAGCGGGGGGGGAGCTCCTACAATGAGCAGTACTTC.

V gene TRBV12-3 or TRBV12-4 combines with J gene TRBJ1-6, with D maybe TRBD1 (6 bases). The CDR3 covers 15 residues. Deletions cut 8 bases from V and 0 bases from J, with 11 bases between. In nucleotides, the CDR3 is TGTGCCAGCTGGGGGCAGAGCTCCTATAATTCACCCCTCCACTTT. Translated: CASWGQSSYNSPLHF.

The chain combines TRBV7-6 with TRBJ1-5; 7 bases are shared with TRBD1. The CDR3 runs to 16 residues. Germline V gene lookup returns CDR1 SGHVS and CDR2 FNYEAQ. Germline trimming cut 4 bases from V and 0 bases from J; bases unmatched to any gene: 6. The CDR3 is CASSSGQALSNQPQHF. In nucleotides, the CDR3 is TGTGCCAGCAGCTCAGGACAGGCCCTTAGCAATCAGCCCCAGCATTTT.

This clonotype was seen a handful of times. V usage is TRBV7-2 and J usage is TRBJ2-5, with D possibly being TRBD1 (6 bases). The CDR3 sequence is 15 residues long. Trimming took 8 bases from V and 4 from J, leaving 20 bases between them. The germline CDR1 and CDR2 sequences are SGHTA and FQGNSA. As DNA, the CDR3 is TGTGCCAGCTCGGGTCAGGGGAGCACGGCAGAGACCCAGTACTTC. As protein: CASSGQGSTAETQYF.

Ten or more counts support this clonotype. The genes are TRBV7-2 and TRBJ2-4; tentatively, D is TRBD1 (5 bases). The CDR3 runs to 14 residues. V was shortened by 1 base and J by 7 bases, with 11 bases between the two germline ends. Germline V lookup: CDR1 SGHTA, CDR2 FQGNSA. CDR3 DNA sequence: TGTGCCAGCAGCTTAGAAGGGGTCCGGAACATTCAGTACTTC. Translation: CASSLEGVRNIQYF.

In its sample, this clonotype was seen many times. The chain employs TRBV6-1 and TRBJ2-1; no reliable D call. Trimming took 2 bases from V and 2 from J, leaving 1 base between them. This CDR3 spans 12 amino acids. Looked up from germline, CDR1 is MNHNS and CDR2 is SASEGT. The CDR3 region has the DNA TGTGCCAGCAGTGAAACCTACAATGAGCAGTTCTTC. Its protein product is CASSETYNEQFF.

J is TRBJ2-7 and V is TRBV30, with D hard to call. CDR1 is GTSNPN, CDR2 SVGIG, per germline (reference sequence). V lost 1 base and J 6 bases, leaving 13 bases between the germline ends. The CDR3 totals 13 residues. The CDR3 coding sequence is TGTGCCTGGAGTGGGAACTATCTTGGCGAGCAGTACTTC. Its translation: CAWSGNYLGEQYF.

The table lists this clonotype with many counts. The rearrangement joins TRBV5-1 to TRBJ2-1; TRBD1 or TRBD2 may be the D gene (5 bases each). Trimming removed 0 bases from V and 0 bases from J, with 10 bases in between. There are 16 residues in the CDR3. Germline CDR1 and CDR2: SGHRS and YFSETQ. Here the CDR3 reads CASSLGDRSSYNEQFF. In nucleotides, the CDR3 is TGCGCCAGCAGCTTGGGGGACCGAAGCTCCTACAATGAGCAGTTCTTC.

Comments on this clonotype: Germline and junction disagree at one end, which may indicate a read error. The chain has TRBV12-3 or TRBV12-4 and TRBJ2-3; TRBD2 aligns across 12 bases. The CDR3 runs to 17 residues. CDR3 residues: CASGKTSGGVSTDTQYF. The CDR3 DNA follows: TGTGCCAGCGGAAAGACTAGCGGGGGAGTGAGCACAGATACGCAGTATTTC.

The chain recombines TRBV7-3 with TRBJ2-1; 7 nucleotides agree with TRBD2. The tail of the sequence fits TRBJ2-7 better, so the J call may be wrong. The CDR3 is 15 amino acids. CDR1 is SGHTA and CDR2 is FQGTGA in the germline V gene. CDR3 amino acids: CASSPERGSYNEQYF. In DNA form, the CDR3 reads TGTGCCAGCAGCCCAGAGCGGGGCTCCTACAATGAGCAGTACTTC.

The genes are TRBV4-3 and TRBJ2-1; D is tentatively TRBD1 or TRBD2 (5 bases each). Germline CDR1 and CDR2: LGHNA and YSLEER. Between the trimmed V and J ends, which lost 0 bases and 1 base, there was a span of 13 bases. The CDR3 is made up of 17 amino acids. The CDR3 reads CASSQEGPPLSYNEQFF. The DNA of the CDR3 is TGCGCCAGCAGCCAAGAGGGACCACCGCTTTCCTACAATGAGCAGTTCTTC.

This clonotype was seen ten or more times. The chain joins TRBV5-1 to TRBJ2-1, with D uncertain. CDR3 size: 14 residues. The ends were cut back, 1 base at V and 4 bases at J, with 9 bases in the middle. Germline CDR1 SGHRS, CDR2 YFSETQ. CDR3 sequence: CASSLNTRYNEQFF. CDR3 bases: TGCGCCAGCAGCTTGAATACTCGGTACAATGAGCAGTTCTTC.

In regard to this clonotype: Possible read error: a much larger clone is one base away. The rearrangement links TRBV15 to TRBJ2-1; possibly TRBD2 for D (6 bases). The DNA end lines up better with TRBJ2-7; the J call may be wrong. This CDR3 contains 16 residues. Looked up from germline, CDR1 is LNHNV and CDR2 is YYDKDF (reference sequence). This CDR3 reads CATSRDPTGLANEQYF. CDR3 DNA: TGTGCCACCAGCAGAGATCCCACGGGACTCGCCAATGAGCAGTACTTC.

The chain is built from TRBV10-3 and TRBJ2-1, with TRBD2 identical over 11 bases. The V segment lost 0 bases and the J segment 8 bases; nucleotides outside the gene matches: 6. Germline V CDR1 and CDR2: ENHRY, SYGVKD. The CDR3 has 16 residues. The CDR3 DNA sequence: TGTGCCATCAGTGAGTCCCGGACTAGCGGGTACTATGAGCAGTTCTTC. It translates to CAISESRTSGYYEQFF.

This clonotype showed up just a few times. This rearrangement joins TRBV21-1 to TRBJ1-2. TRBV21-1 is termed a pseudogene. CDR3 length equals 13 residues. The chain's CDR3 is CASSKTREEGYTF. In DNA form, the CDR3 reads TGTGCCAGCAGCAAAACAAGGGAGGAGGGCTACACCTTC.

This clonotype has a single count. V is TRBV14 and J is TRBJ1-2, with D possibly being TRBD1 (5 bases). The V and J ends lost 2 bases and 3 bases respectively, with 13 bases between them. CDR3 length: 15 amino acids. Germline CDR1 reads SGHDN; CDR2 reads FVKESK. The CDR3 DNA follows: TGTGCCAGCAGCCAACTGGACAAGAGCTACTATGGCTACACCTTC. Encoded protein: CASSQLDKSYYGYTF.

The chain recombines TRBV6-2 or TRBV6-3 with TRBJ1-5; 8 bases map to TRBD1. This CDR3 is 13 amino acids long. Germline V gives CDR1 MNHEY, CDR2 SVGEGT. Trimming removed 2 bases from V and 7 bases from J; junction bases left unmatched: 1. The CDR3 bases are TGTGCCAGCAGTTACGACAGGGGACAGCCCCAGCATTTT. Its protein is CASSYDRGQPQHF.

This clonotype has a handful of counts. The rearrangement links TRBV12-3 or TRBV12-4 to TRBJ1-1; no reliable D call. CDR3 size: 14 residues. V was shortened by 7 bases and J by 4 bases, with 16 bases between the two germline ends. The CDR3 here is CASTLLRVGTEAFF. The CDR3 coding sequence is TGTGCCAGCACCCTCCTGAGGGTCGGCACTGAAGCTTTCTTT.